Shown below are 25 T cell receptor beta chains from a single sample sequenced in a study of CD8 T cells in ankylosing spondylitis. Study-level findings and limits: In ankylosing spondylitis blood, a motif of fewer than 10 highly homologous TCR beta variants appeared characteristic.

These TCRs' antigens remain unknown. TCRdb redid the calling of the 5' RACE reads with MiXCR, one entry per CDR3 protein. The table lists fewer than 750,000 distinct CDR3 sequences, 15% to 20% of them singletons. The sample was blood, either unsorted or a sorted T cell fraction (not recorded which). All receptors derive from a male donor with ankylosing spondylitis.

This clonotype was seen a few times. The chain carries TRBV6-2 or TRBV6-3 and TRBJ2-7; possibly TRBD1 for D (5 bases). The CDR3 consists of 14 residues. The V end was cut by 6 bases, the J end by 0 bases, with 12 bases between. The germline CDR1 and CDR2 sequences are MNHEY and SVGEGT. This CDR3 reads CASSSTQVSYEQYF. Written as DNA, the CDR3 is TGTGCCAGCAGCTCGACACAGGTCTCCTACGAGCAGTACTTC.

The chain combines TRBV4-1 with TRBJ2-1; 7 nucleotides line up with TRBD1. Germline CDR1 reads MGHRA; CDR2 reads YSYEKL. The CDR3 spans 15 residues. V dropped 0 bases and J dropped 5; count of bases not matched to a gene: 4. The CDR3 DNA sequence: TGCGCCAGCAGCCAAGAAGGGGGCATTAACAATGAGCAGTTCTTC. Translated, it gives CASSQEGGINNEQFF.

This clonotype occurred a few times. V and J are TRBV4-1 and TRBJ2-1; TRBD2 agrees at 8 bases. There are 15 residues in the CDR3. The V gene end was trimmed by 1 base and the J gene end by 5 bases; junction bases not matched to a gene: 4. Germline V lookup: CDR1 MGHRA, CDR2 YSYEKL. In DNA form, the CDR3 reads TGCGCCAGCAGCCAAGGGACTAGCAGAGACAATGAGCAGTTCTTC. Encoded protein: CASSQGTSRDNEQFF.

This chain uses TRBV5-1 with TRBJ1-6; the D gene is possibly TRBD1 (6 bases). Trimming took 3 bases from V and 8 from J, leaving 18 bases between them. Germline V gene lookup returns CDR1 SGHRS and CDR2 YFSETQ. The CDR3 spans 16 residues. The CDR3 sequence is CASSWEGDRSYSPLHF. The DNA for the CDR3 is TGCGCCAGCAGCTGGGAGGGAGACAGGTCCTATTCACCCCTCCACTTT. Full variable domain (remainder filled in from reference TRBV5-1 and TRBJ1-6): KAGVTQTPRYLIKTRGQQVTLSCSPISGHRSVSWYQQTPGQGLQFLFEYFSETQRNKGNFPGRFSGRQFSNSRSEMNVSTLELGDSALYLCASSWEGDRSYSPLHFGNGTRLTVT.

This clonotype was seen a handful of times. Written as DNA, the CDR3 is TGTGCCAGCAGCCAAGTCCCCGGGACAGGGGGAGAGCAGTACTTC. Its protein product is CASSQVPGTGGEQYF. V and J are TRBV3-1 and TRBJ2-7; 11 nucleotides align to TRBD1. This CDR3 region has 15 residues. The V gene end was trimmed by 1 base and the J gene end by 7 bases; junction bases not matched to a gene: 6. CDR1 and CDR2 from the germline V gene are LGHDT and YNNKEL (reference sequence).

The gene calls are TRBV3-1 and TRBJ1-2; 10 bases map to TRBD1. The CDR3 has 14 amino acids. CDR1 is LGHDT and CDR2 is YNNKEL in the germline V gene (reference sequence). The J segment lost 5 bases and the V segment lost 5 bases, leaving 5 bases of the junction unmatched. CDR3 DNA: TGTGCCAGCAGCTACCCGGGACAGGGGTATGGCTACACCTTC. Encoded protein: CASSYPGQGYGYTF.

The V call is TRBV5-4, the J call TRBJ1-1, with no clear D. The CDR3 extends over 16 amino acids. V dropped 1 base and J dropped 0 bases, with 13 bases sitting between them. The V gene's germline CDR1 is SGHNT and CDR2 YYREEE (reference sequence). The CDR3 DNA sequence: TGTGCCAGCAGCTTGATGGGAGGGTTGATGAACACTGAAGCTTTCTTT. Translation: CASSLMGGLMNTEAFF.

CDR3 protein: CASSQPAGNVYEQYF. The DNA of the CDR3 is TGTGCCAGCAGCCAACCAGCGGGAAACGTGTACGAGCAGTACTTC. The rearrangement uses TRBV3-1 and TRBJ2-7; the match to TRBD2 covers 7 bases. Germline V lookup: CDR1 LGHDT, CDR2 YNNKEL (reference sequence). CDR3 length: 15 residues. The V segment lost 2 bases and the J segment 4 bases; nucleotides outside the gene matches: 8.

This clonotype came up a few times. This chain connects TRBV20-1 to TRBJ1-5, with TRBD1 matching over 7 bases. CDR3 length equals 15 residues. Germline CDR1 and CDR2: DFQATT and SNEGSKA (reference sequence). Trimming removed 0 bases from V and 7 bases from J; junction bases left unmatched: 9. The CDR3 DNA sequence: TGCAGTGCTAGAGAATCGACACAGGGGTACCAGCCCCAGCATTTT. Amino acid sequence: CSARESTQGYQPQHF.

The chain employs TRBV20-1 and TRBJ1-1; D may be TRBD1 (6 bases). This CDR3 has 14 residues. The V end lost 3 bases, the J end lost 4 bases, and 15 bases lay between the germline ends. Germline CDR1 reads DFQATT; CDR2 reads SNEGSKA (reference sequence). The CDR3 DNA sequence: TGCAGTGCTAGGAAACAGGGCCTGAGCACTGAAGCTTTCTTT. Its protein is CSARKQGLSTEAFF.

This clonotype has only a few counts. V and J are TRBV30 and TRBJ1-2; D may be TRBD1 (6 bases). The CDR3 extends over 17 amino acids. Trimming stripped 0 bases from V and 4 bases from J, with 21 bases between. CDR1 and CDR2 (germline): GTSNPN, SVGIG (reference sequence). The CDR3 bases are TGTGCCTGGAGTGTATCCTATTCGACGGGGGCTGTCTATGGCTACACCTTC. It codes for CAWSVSYSTGAVYGYTF.

J is TRBJ2-7 and V is TRBV11-2; 9 nucleotides line up with TRBD1. The CDR3 length is 14 residues. The germline CDR1 and CDR2 sequences are SGHAT and FQNNGV. Trimming cost V 4 bases and J 3 bases; bases outside gene matches: 4. CDR3 region: CASSYWDRDYEQYF. For the CDR3, the DNA is TGTGCCAGCAGCTACTGGGACAGGGACTACGAGCAGTACTTC.

There are a few counts of this clonotype. This chain links TRBV7-3 with TRBJ2-1; possible D gene TRBD1, 7 bases. The CDR3 loop spans 15 amino acids. Between the trimmed V and J ends, which lost 3 bases and 7 bases, there was a span of 16 bases. Germline lookup yields CDR1 SGHTA and CDR2 FQGTGA. The CDR3 spells CASSFSGGGGNEQFF. For the CDR3, the DNA is TGTGCCAGCAGCTTCTCAGGGGGAGGCGGGAATGAGCAGTTCTTC.

The gene calls are TRBV7-2 and TRBJ1-2, with D maybe TRBD1 (5 bases). CDR3 length: 17 residues. Per germline, CDR1 SGHTA and CDR2 FQGNSA. V lost 5 bases and J lost 0, with 19 bases in between. The CDR3 here is CASSTRDSSKTNYGYTF. The CDR3 nucleotides read TGTGCCAGCAGCACCAGGGACTCGTCGAAAACTAACTATGGCTACACCTTC.

This clonotype was counted only a few times. V and J are TRBV20-1 and TRBJ2-1; 11 nucleotides match TRBD2. The CDR3 extends over 15 amino acids. CDR1 DFQATT and CDR2 SNEGSKA come from the germline V gene (reference sequence). The junction had 7 bases not matched to a gene; V was cut back by 1 base and J by 8 bases. CDR3 in DNA: TGCAGTGCTAGAGCTACTAGCGGGAGTGAAGATGAGCAGTTCTTC. It is translated as CSARATSGSEDEQFF.

This clonotype appeared a few times. The chain is built from TRBV4-2 and TRBJ2-6; D possibly matches TRBD1 or TRBD2 (5 bases each). The germline V gene has CDR1 LGHNA and CDR2 YNFKEQ. The length of the CDR3 is 17 residues. V lost 2 bases and J 3 bases, leaving 14 bases between the germline ends. The CDR3 sequence is CASSQISGGSGANVLTF. The DNA of the CDR3 is TGTGCCAGCAGCCAAATTTCTGGGGGAAGTGGGGCCAACGTCCTGACTTTC.

This chain joins TRBV7-9 and TRBJ1-2, with TRBD1 matching over 10 bases. This CDR3 region has 15 residues. Germline loops: CDR1 SEHNR, CDR2 FQNEAQ (reference sequence). Trimming at V came to 4 bases and at J to 4 bases, leaving 6 bases not matched to a gene. The CDR3, as DNA: TGTGCCAGCAGCTCAAGACAGGGGGCCCTCTATGGCTACACCTTC. It is translated as CASSSRQGALYGYTF.

This clonotype turned up a few times. J is TRBJ1-5 and V is TRBV7-2, with D unclear. Germline V gene lookup returns CDR1 SGHTA and CDR2 FQGNSA. Trimming took 1 base from V and 3 from J, leaving 10 bases between them. The CDR3 spans 15 residues. The CDR3 DNA is TGTGCCAGCAGCTTAGGTCTGCAGTCCAATCAGCCCCAGCATTTT. This sequence encodes CASSLGLQSNQPQHF.

In its sample, this clonotype was seen a few times. V is TRBV24-1 and J is TRBJ2-3; 9 bases map to TRBD2. CDR1 and CDR2 from the germline V gene are KGHDR and SFDVKD. Trimming removed 4 bases from V and 8 bases from J; junction bases left unmatched: 9. The CDR3 spans 15 residues. The CDR3 here is CATSDRTSDGSTQYF. The CDR3 DNA is TGTGCCACCAGTGACCGGACTAGCGATGGGAGTACGCAGTATTTT.

This clonotype showed up many times. The chain uses TRBV12-3 or TRBV12-4 and TRBJ2-1, with 7 nucleotides matching TRBD1. J was trimmed by 7 bases and V by 6 bases; bases with no gene match: 6. This CDR3 spans 13 amino acids. This CDR3 is CASRRQGQNEQFF. Here the CDR3 DNA reads TGTGCCAGCAGAAGACAGGGTCAAAATGAGCAGTTCTTC.

This clonotype occurred a few times. DNA for the CDR3: TGTGCCAGCAGCCAAGGTTCGCAGGTGGGCTCCTACGAGCAGTACTTC. This encodes CASSQGSQVGSYEQYF. The chain uses TRBV3-1 and TRBJ2-7; the D is unclear. Germline CDR1 is LGHDT and CDR2 is YNNKEL (reference sequence). V was cut by 1 base and J by 0 bases, with 13 bases left in between. CDR3 length: 16 residues.

The V and J genes are TRBV18 and TRBJ1-1, with a possible D match to TRBD1 (6 bases). The germline V gene has CDR1 KGHSH and CDR2 LQKENI. With 5 bases removed from V and 3 bases from J, the gap between germline ends came to 25 bases. The CDR3 extends over 18 amino acids. CDR3 sequence reads: CASSTSGGRGRLDTEAFF. The CDR3 coding sequence is TGTGCCAGCTCAACGTCCGGGGGGCGGGGACGATTGGACACTGAAGCTTTCTTT.

Only a few counts were recorded for this clonotype. This chain connects TRBV5-1 to TRBJ2-1; the D call may be TRBD1 or TRBD2 (5 bases each). The CDR3 consists of 15 residues. CDR1 and CDR2 (germline): SGHRS, YFSETQ. Trimming left V 2 bases short and J 7 bases short, with 16 bases between. The DNA for the CDR3 is TGCGCCAGCAGCTTCTCCGGGACGACGGGGAATGAGCAGTTCTTC. Protein: CASSFSGTTGNEQFF.

This clonotype was observed at least ten times. CDR3 in DNA: TGTGCCAGCAGCTTAAGACAAAGCTCCTACAATGAGCAGTTCTTC. The encoded protein is CASSLRQSSYNEQFF. V gene TRBV7-6 combines with J gene TRBJ2-1; unclear D gene. CDR1 SGHVS and CDR2 FNYEAQ come from the germline V gene. Trimming took 2 bases from V and 0 from J, leaving 8 bases between them. The CDR3 consists of 15 residues.

This clonotype was seen more than once but under ten times. This rearrangement joins TRBV18 to TRBJ2-1, with a weak D call TRBD2 (6 bases). The V gene lost 0 bases and the J gene lost 9 bases, with 15 bases spanning the gap. Germline CDR1 is KGHSH and CDR2 is LQKENI. CDR3 length: 15 residues. CDR3 DNA sequence: TGTGCCAGCTCACCACCGTCTAGCGAGAGTGTTGAGCAGTTCTTC. Translated: CASSPPSSESVEQFF.